Below, 2 T cell receptor beta chains from the same sample are listed, as sequenced in a study of cytomegalovirus exposure and HLA in healthy donors. 13 Jbeta primers and 60 Vbeta primers were used for the PCR. Measured with immunoSEQ multiplex PCR; TCRdb has only the in-frame clones, and not every one. Seen here are some 200,000 clones, 75% to 90% observed once, and the top ten hold 6.5%. The sequenced material came from PBMCs. These receptor sequences come from a woman aged 50 to 60 in good health and CMV-seropositive.

Written as DNA, the CDR3 is TGTGCCATCAGCCACCAGGGGGACGCTGGCTACACCTTC. This gives the protein CAISHQGDAGYTF. The rearrangement links TRBV10-3 to TRBJ1-2; TRBD1 matches 7 bases. Germline CDR1 and CDR2: ENHRY and SYGVKD. The CDR3 contains 13 residues. V was pared by 6 bases and J by 7 bases, with 8 bases of the junction left unmatched.

This clone was recorded a few times. The rearrangement links TRBV6-5 to TRBJ2-7, with D tentatively TRBD2 (6 bases). Trimming took 0 bases from V and 6 from J, leaving 15 bases between them. Germline lookup yields CDR1 MNHEY and CDR2 SVGAGI. CDR3 length: 15 residues. The DNA of the CDR3 is TGTGCCAGCAGTTACTCTAGCGGAGCGGTCTCCGAGCAGTACTTC. Its translation is CASSYSSGAVSEQYF.